The clone carrying this T cell receptor (beta chain) has a handful of counts. TCRdb independently ran MiXCR on the 5' RACE reads; one entry per CDR3 protein. Of roughly 750,000 distinct CDR3 sequences listed, approximately 22% were seen once; the top ten hold approximately 4.5%. These data belong to a study of identical twins. These sequences were also reported in another study, on T cells expressing NK-cell markers. That paper notes: Topping the CD3+CD56-NKG2C+ fraction as well were these clonotypes, in several donors. Unclear, still, was the HCMV specificity of the expanded NKG2C+ T cell clones.

Sequenced sample: PBMCs. The clonotype originates from a woman aged 18-29 years in good health.

The CDR3 region has the DNA TGTGCCAGCACCAGTTCTCGGGGTAATGAGCAGTTCTTC. Its translation is CASTSSRGNEQFF. This chain joins TRBV12-3 or TRBV12-4 and TRBJ2-1, with D perhaps matching TRBD2 (5 bases). The V gene lost 7 bases and the J gene lost 7 bases, with 14 bases spanning the gap. The CDR3 is made up of 13 amino acids.